The 9 T cell receptor beta chains listed next were all sequenced from one sample in a study of OX40 agonist ivuxolimab in advanced cancers. Clones were sequenced by immunoSEQ multiplex PCR, and TCRdb holds only the in-frame ones, with some missing. The data show around 30,000 clones, with roughly four fifths seen just once and 2% to 3% held by the top ten. The material sequenced was CD4+ or CD8+ T cells sorted from blood, taken in a trial of the OX40 agonist ivuxolimab. The source is an adult with an advanced solid tumor such as melanoma, head and neck, liver or kidney cancer.

This chain joins TRBV5-4 and TRBJ1-3; D is possibly TRBD1 (5 bases). Germline values: CDR1 SGHNT, CDR2 YYREEE (reference sequence). Deletions cut 4 bases from V and 0 bases from J, with 14 bases between. The CDR3 runs 16 residues. The CDR3 coding sequence is TGTGCCAGCAGCCCGCAGGGTCAGAGCTCTGGAAACACCATATATTTT. Translated: CASSPQGQSSGNTIYF.

This clone was picked up one time. This chain joins TRBV28 and TRBJ1-2; D uncertain. Looked up from germline, CDR1 is MDHEN and CDR2 is SYDVKM. The V gene lost 5 bases and the J gene lost 2 bases, with 9 bases spanning the gap. This CDR3 has 13 residues. CDR3 region: CASSPPVNYGYTF. The CDR3, as DNA: TGTGCCAGCAGTCCTCCCGTCAACTATGGCTACACCTTC.

This chain links TRBV11-2 with TRBJ2-1; D unresolved. Germline CDR1 is SGHAT and CDR2 is FQNNGV. V lost 5 bases and J lost 6, with 11 bases in between. This CDR3 has 13 residues. This CDR3 reads CASSRGIGNEQFF. The DNA for the CDR3 is TGTGCCAGCAGCAGAGGTATCGGCAATGAGCAGTTCTTC.

The chain employs TRBV7-9 and TRBJ1-3; TRBD1 is a possible D gene (6 bases). Between the trimmed V and J ends, which lost 5 bases and 0 bases, there was a span of 11 bases. Germline V gives CDR1 SEHNR, CDR2 FQNEAQ (reference sequence). This CDR3 spans 15 amino acids. The CDR3 nucleotides read TGTGCCAGCAGCGACAGGTTCAGCTCTGGAAACACCATATATTTT. It is translated as CASSDRFSSGNTIYF.

This sequence joins TRBV10-3 and TRBJ1-1; a weak D match, TRBD1 (5 bases). V dropped 8 bases and J dropped 4 bases, with 14 bases sitting between them. This CDR3 spans 13 amino acids. The germline gives CDR1 ENHRY, CDR2 SYGVKD. Written as DNA, the CDR3 is TGTGCCATCCGGGACGGAACCGGCACTGAAGCTTTCTTT. As protein: CAIRDGTGTEAFF.

The chain carries TRBV18 and TRBJ1-1; 7 positions match TRBD1. Losses at the gene ends were 2 bases for V and 3 bases for J; bases not matched to a gene: 6. Per germline, CDR1 KGHSH and CDR2 LQKENI. The CDR3 spans 15 residues. The CDR3 coding sequence is TGTGCCAGCTCACCAATCAGGGGGAGGGACACTGAAGCTTTCTTT. It translates to CASSPIRGRDTEAFF. Full variable domain (outside the CDR3, taken from reference TRBV18 and TRBJ1-1): NAGVMQNPRHLVRRRGQEARLRCSPMKGHSHVYWYRQLPEEGLKFMVYLQKENIIDESGMPKERFSAEFPKEGPSILRIQQVVRGDSAAYFCASSPIRGRDTEAFFGQGTRLTVV.

This chain joins TRBV6-1 and TRBJ1-1; 11 nucleotides agree with TRBD1. The CDR3 contains 13 residues. Germline CDR1 MNHNS, CDR2 SASEGT. V was pared by 6 bases and J by 7 bases, with 4 bases of the junction left unmatched. CDR3 sequence reads: CASRGQGVGEAFF. CDR3 bases: TGTGCCAGCAGGGGACAGGGGGTCGGTGAAGCTTTCTTT.

The chain couples TRBV14 to TRBJ2-6; the D is unclear. V was pared by 4 bases and J by 4 bases, with 14 bases between. This CDR3 has 16 amino acids. CDR1 is SGHDN and CDR2 is FVKESK in the germline V gene. CDR3 coding DNA: TGTGCCAGCAGCCCAAGGGCTGGGTTAGGGGCCAACGTCCTGACTTTC. It translates to CASSPRAGLGANVLTF.

V gene TRBV7-9 combines with J gene TRBJ1-4; D call uncertain. Deletions cut 5 bases from V and 0 bases from J, with 7 bases between. The CDR3 sequence is 14 residues long. The V gene's germline CDR1 is SEHNR and CDR2 FQNEAQ (reference sequence). CDR3 loop: CASSPRATNEKLFF. The CDR3 coding sequence is TGTGCCAGCAGCCCCCGCGCAACTAATGAAAAACTGTTTTTT.